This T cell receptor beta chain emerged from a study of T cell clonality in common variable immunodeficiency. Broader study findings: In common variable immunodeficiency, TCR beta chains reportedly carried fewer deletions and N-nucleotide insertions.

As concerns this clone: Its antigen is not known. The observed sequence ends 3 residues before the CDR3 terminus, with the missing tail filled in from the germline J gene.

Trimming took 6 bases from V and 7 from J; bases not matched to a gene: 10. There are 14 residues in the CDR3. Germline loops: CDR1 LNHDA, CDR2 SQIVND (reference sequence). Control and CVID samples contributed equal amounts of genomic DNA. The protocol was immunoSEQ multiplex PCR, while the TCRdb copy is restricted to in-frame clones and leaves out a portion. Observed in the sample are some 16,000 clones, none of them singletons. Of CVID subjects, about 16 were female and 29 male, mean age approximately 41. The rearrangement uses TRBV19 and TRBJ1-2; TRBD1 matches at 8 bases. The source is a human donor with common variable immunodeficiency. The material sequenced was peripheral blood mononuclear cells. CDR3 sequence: CASSAPTGAGGYTF. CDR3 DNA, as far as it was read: TGTGCCAGTAGCGCCCCGACAGGGGCCGGTGGC.